The source of this TCR beta chain is a study of glioma-infiltrating T cells after dendritic cell vaccination. Study at large: Patients had newly diagnosed or recurrent glioblastoma and received dendritic cell vaccines.

TCRdb keeps only in-frame clones here, not all; method: immunoSEQ multiplex PCR. This sample has under 100,000 clones, with about 84% found just once. No glioblastoma patient carried an isocitrate dehydrogenase mutation. The CDR3 is 15 residues long. V lost 0 bases to trimming and J lost 1 base, with 10 bases between them. The germline V gene encodes CDR1 SGHAT and CDR2 FQDESV (reference sequence). The chain recombines TRBV11-1 with TRBJ2-7; D possibly corresponds to TRBD1 (6 bases). The clonotype comes from a human donor with glioblastoma. The specimen comprised blood, sampled before dendritic cell vaccination. The CDR3 DNA sequence: TGTGCCAGCAGCTTAGCTTTTGGACAGTCCTACGAGCAGTACTTC. The encoded protein is CASSLAFGQSYEQYF.